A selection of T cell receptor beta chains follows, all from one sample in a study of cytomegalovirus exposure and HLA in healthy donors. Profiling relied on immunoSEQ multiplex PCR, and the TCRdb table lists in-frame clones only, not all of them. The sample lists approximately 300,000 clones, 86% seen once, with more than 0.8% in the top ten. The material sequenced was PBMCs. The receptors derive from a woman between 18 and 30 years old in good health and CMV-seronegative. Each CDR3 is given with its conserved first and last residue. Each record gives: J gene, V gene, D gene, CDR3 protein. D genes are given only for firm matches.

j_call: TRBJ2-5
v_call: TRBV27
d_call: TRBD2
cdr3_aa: CASSTLRTSGEQETQYF

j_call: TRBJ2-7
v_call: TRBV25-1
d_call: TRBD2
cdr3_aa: CASSELGPSGTYEQYF

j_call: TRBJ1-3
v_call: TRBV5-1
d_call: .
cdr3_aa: CASRQGNSGNTIYF

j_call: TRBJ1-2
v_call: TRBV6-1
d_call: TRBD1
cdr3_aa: CASKEGTGPNYGYTF

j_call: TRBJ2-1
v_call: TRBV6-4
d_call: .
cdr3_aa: CASSDVADEQFF

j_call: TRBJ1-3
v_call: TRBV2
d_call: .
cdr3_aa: CASTMQGSGNTIYF

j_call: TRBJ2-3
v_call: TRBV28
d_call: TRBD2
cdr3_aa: CASRPIAGGPTDTQYF

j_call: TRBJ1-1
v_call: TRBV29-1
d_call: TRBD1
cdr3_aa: CSARQGTEAFF

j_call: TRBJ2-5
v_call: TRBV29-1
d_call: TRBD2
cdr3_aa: CSVLLGGSRETQYF

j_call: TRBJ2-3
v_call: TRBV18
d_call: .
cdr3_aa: CASSGTGVAADTQYF

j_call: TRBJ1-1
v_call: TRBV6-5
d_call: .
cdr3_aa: CASSQRWGVGDKAFF

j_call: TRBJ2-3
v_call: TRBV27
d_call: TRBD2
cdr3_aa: CASSYLPSGRGDTQYF

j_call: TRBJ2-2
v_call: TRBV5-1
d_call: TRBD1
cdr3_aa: CASSRTGSGELFF

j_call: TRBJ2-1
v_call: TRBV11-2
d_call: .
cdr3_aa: CASSLEGGLGYNEQFF

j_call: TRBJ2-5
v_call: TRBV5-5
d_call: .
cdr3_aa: CASRGGGAETQYF

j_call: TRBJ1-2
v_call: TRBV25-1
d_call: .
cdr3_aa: CASSVQEANYGYTF

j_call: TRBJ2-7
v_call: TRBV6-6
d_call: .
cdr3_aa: CASSTPGEQYF

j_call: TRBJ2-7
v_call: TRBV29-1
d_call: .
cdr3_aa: CSVAGIGNHYEQYF

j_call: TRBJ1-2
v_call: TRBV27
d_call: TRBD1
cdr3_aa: CASRATGINYGYTF

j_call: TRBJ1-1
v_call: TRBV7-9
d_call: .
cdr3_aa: CASSLASGRRTEAFF

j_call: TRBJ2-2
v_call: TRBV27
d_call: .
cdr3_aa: CASSLGQAPGELFF

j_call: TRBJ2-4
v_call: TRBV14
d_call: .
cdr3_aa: CASSKTWGGPALKNIQYF

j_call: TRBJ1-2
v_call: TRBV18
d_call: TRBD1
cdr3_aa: CASSPQGAGGYNYGYTF

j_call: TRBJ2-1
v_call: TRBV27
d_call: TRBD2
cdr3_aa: CASSAGLAGPYNEQFF

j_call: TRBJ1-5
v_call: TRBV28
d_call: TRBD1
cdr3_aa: CASRPRDRAGNQPQHF

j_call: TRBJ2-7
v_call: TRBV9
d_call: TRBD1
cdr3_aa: CAQPSQGAYEQYF

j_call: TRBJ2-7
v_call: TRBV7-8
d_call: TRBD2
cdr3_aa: CASSSEIVTSGRSNEQYF

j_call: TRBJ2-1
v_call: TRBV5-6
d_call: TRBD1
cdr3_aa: CASSPDRDDNEQFF

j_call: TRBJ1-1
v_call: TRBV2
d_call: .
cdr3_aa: CASRIGHGGVLNTEAFF

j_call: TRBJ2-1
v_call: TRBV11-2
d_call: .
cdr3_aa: CASSFYLLASYNEQFF

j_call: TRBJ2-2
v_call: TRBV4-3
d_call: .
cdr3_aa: CASSHPDTANTGELFF

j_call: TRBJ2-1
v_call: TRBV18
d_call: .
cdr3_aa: CASSPRTGAAGGPNNEQFF

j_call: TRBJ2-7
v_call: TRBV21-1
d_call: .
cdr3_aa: CASSGPFVGGHYEQYF

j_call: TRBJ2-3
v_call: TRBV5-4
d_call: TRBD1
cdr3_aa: CASSFGIQGGSQYF

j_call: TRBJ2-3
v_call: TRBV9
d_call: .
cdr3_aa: CASSSRPDTQYF

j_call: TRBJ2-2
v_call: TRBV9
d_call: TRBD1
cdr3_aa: CASSVEAGQGVTGELFF

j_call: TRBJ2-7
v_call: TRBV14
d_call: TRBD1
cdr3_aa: CASSQERTGFYEQYF

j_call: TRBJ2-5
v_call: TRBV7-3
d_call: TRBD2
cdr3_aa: CASSLGLEETQYF

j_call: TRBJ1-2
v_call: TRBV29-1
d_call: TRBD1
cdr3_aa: CSVDRDREDYGYTF

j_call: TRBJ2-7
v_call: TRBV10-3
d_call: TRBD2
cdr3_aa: CAISGEGSHEQYF

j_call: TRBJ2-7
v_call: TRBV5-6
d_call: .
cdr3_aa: CASSLYYEQYF

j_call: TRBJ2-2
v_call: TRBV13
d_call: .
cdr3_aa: CASSLRGAGTGELFF

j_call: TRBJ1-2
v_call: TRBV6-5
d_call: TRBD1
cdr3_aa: CASSWSGGENYGYTF

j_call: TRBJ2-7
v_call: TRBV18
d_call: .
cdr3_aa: CASSPILHEQYF

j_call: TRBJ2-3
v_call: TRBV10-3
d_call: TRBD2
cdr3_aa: CAISESGGSDTQYF

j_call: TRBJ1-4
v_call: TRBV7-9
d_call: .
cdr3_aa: CASSLRTGGSNEKLFF

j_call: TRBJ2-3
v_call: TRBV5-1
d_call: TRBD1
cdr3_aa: CASSLGQGETDTQYF

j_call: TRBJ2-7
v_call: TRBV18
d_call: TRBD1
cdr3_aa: CASSPGTGVGSYEQYF

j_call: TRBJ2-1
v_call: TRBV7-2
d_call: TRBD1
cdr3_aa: CASSLWGDRDNEQFF

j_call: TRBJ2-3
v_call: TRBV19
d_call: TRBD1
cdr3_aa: CASSGGTGTTDTQYF

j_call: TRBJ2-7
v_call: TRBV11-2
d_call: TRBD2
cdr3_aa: CASSLGSAGGTEQYF

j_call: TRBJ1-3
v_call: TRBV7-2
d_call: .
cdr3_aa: CASSLEQLSGNTIYF

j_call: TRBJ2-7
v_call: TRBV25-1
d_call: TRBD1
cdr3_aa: CASSDPSGQGYEQYF

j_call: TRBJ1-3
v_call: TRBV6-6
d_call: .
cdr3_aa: CASSYGTSGNTIYF

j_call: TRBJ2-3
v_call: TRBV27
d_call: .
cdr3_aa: CATQRDPGVTDTQYF